The following is a TCR beta chain sequence with its context. Its antigen is currently unknown. Vbeta (60) and Jbeta (13) primers were used in the PCR. Method: immunoSEQ multiplex PCR; TCRdb's copy keeps in-frame clones and lacks some. The sample holds under 200,000 clones, 77% seen once. The sample originates from a study of cytomegalovirus exposure and HLA in healthy donors. Study conclusions and caveats: Among TCR beta chains of equal frequency, HLA-associated ones were more clonally expanded in a later analysis. HLA alleles were associated with 16,000 or so TCR beta sequences in a later analysis at 0.05 false discovery rate. Indistinguishable V segments such as TRBV6-2 and TRBV6-3 were excluded. For most subjects, TCR beta sequences were reported to predict HLA-A and HLA-B alleles with accuracy.

The CDR3 runs to 20 residues. Germline CDR1 MDHEN, CDR2 SYDVKM. The J segment lost 0 bases and the V segment lost 2 bases, leaving 12 bases of the junction unmatched. This TCR derives from a woman in her thirties or forties in good health and CMV-seropositive. This sequence joins TRBV28 and TRBJ2-7, with 14 bases matching TRBD2. The sequencing input was PBMCs. CDR3 amino acids: CASSLPNWGLAGVSSYEQYF. CDR3 coding DNA: TGTGCCAGCAGTTTACCCAACTGGGGACTAGCGGGAGTCTCCTCCTACGAGCAGTACTTC.